The entry that follows covers one T cell receptor beta chain sequence. Its antigen remains unknown. The data were taken from a study of early T cells in non-severe SARS-CoV-2 infection. On the study more broadly: Investigators sequenced bulk RNA drawn from unsorted whole blood, and chains remained unpaired. The study, taken as a whole, reports: The matching step, a VDJdb search, favored anti-spike CD8 responses and missed private and CD4 specificities.

As part of library construction, unique molecular identifiers were attached to individual cDNA molecules. One entry per CDR3 protein results from TCRdb running MiXCR on the 5' RACE reads. The sample includes roughly 40,000 distinct CDR3 sequences, approximately 5.9% of them seen just once. The CDR3 covers 12 residues. Germline lookup yields CDR1 SQVTM and CDR2 ANQGSEA. V gave up 4 bases and J gave up 1 base, with 4 bases separating them. Sequenced here: whole blood, sampled at baseline. This chain connects TRBV29-1 to TRBJ2-2, with D unresolved. This clonotype was sampled from an adult who was a healthcare worker with PCR-confirmed SARS-CoV-2 infection or an uninfected control (not recorded which). The CDR3 nucleotides read TGCAGCGTTGTTCAGAACACCGGGGAGCTGTTTTTT. Its protein is CSVVQNTGELFF.